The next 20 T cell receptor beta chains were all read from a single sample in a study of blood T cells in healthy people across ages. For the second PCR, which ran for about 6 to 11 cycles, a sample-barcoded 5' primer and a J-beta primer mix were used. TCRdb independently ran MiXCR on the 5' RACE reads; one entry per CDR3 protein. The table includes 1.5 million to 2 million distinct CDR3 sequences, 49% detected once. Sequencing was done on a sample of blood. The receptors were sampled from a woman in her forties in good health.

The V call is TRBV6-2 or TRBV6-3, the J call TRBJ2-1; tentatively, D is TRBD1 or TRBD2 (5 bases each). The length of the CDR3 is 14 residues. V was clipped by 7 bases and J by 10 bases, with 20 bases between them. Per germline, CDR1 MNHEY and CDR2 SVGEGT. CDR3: CASTHGRGRTEQFF. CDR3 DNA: TGTGCCAGCACCCACGGACGGGGCCGGACAGAGCAGTTCTTC.

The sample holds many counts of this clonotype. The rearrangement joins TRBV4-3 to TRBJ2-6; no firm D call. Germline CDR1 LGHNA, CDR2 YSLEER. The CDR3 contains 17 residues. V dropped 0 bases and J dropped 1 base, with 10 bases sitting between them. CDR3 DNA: TGCGCCAGCAGCCAAGATCCTGCGAGGTCTGGGGCCAACGTCCTGACTTTC. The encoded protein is CASSQDPARSGANVLTF.

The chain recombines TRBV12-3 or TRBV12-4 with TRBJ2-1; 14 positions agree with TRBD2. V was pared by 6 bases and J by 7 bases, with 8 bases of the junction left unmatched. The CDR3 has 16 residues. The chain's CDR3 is CASSLRTSGGWNEQFF. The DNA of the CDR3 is TGTGCCAGCAGCCTTAGGACTAGCGGGGGGTGGAATGAGCAGTTCTTC.

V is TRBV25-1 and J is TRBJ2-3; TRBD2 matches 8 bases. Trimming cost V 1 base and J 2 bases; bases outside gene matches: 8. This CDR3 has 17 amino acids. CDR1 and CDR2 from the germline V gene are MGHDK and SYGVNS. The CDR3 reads CASSEWVSGAYTDTQYF. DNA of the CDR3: TGTGCCAGCAGTGAATGGGTTAGCGGGGCTTACACAGATACGCAGTATTTT.

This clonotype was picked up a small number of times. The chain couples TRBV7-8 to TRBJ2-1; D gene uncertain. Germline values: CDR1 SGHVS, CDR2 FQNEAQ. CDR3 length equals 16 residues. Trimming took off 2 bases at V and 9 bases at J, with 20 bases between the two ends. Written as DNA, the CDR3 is TGTGCCAGCAGCTTATTCGCTAGGCTCGATCAGCGTGAGCAGTTCTTC. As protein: CASSLFARLDQREQFF. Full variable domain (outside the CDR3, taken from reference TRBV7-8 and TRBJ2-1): GAGVSQSPRYKVAKRGQDVALRCDPISGHVSLFWYQQALGQGPEFLTYFQNEAQLDKSGLPSDRFFAERPEGSVSTLKIQRTQQEDSAVYLCASSLFARLDQREQFFGPGTRLTVL.

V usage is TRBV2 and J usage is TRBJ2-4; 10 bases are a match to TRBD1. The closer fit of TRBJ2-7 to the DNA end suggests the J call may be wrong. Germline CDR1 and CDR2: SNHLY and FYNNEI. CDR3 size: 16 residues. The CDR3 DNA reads TGTGCCAGCCGAAGAACCTTCCGACAGGGGGCCCACGAGCAGTACTTC. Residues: CASRRTFRQGAHEQYF.

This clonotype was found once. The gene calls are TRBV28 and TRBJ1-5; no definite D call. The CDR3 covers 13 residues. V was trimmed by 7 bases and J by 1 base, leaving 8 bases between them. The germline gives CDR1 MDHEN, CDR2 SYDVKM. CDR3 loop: CASTQRSNQPQHF. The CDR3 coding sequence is TGTGCCAGCACGCAGAGAAGCAATCAGCCCCAGCATTTT.

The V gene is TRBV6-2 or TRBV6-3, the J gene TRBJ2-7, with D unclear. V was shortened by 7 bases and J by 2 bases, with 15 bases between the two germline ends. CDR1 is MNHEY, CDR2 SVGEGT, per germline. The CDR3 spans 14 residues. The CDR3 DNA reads TGTGCCAGCAACCCCGCGGCGGAACCCTACGAGCAGTACTTC. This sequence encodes CASNPAAEPYEQYF.

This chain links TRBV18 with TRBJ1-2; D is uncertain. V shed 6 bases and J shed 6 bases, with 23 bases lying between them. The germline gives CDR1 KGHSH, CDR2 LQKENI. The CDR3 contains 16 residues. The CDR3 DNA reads TGTGCCAGCTCCGAGAGGAAGGTGGCCCCTCCTAATGGCTACACCTTC. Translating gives CASSERKVAPPNGYTF.

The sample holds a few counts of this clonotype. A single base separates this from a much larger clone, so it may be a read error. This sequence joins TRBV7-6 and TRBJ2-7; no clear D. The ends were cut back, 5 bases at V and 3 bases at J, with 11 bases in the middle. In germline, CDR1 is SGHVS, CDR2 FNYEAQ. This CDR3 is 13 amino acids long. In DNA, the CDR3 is TGTGCCAGCAGCGTAGACCTCTACTACGAGCAGTACTTC. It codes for CASSVDLYYEQYF.

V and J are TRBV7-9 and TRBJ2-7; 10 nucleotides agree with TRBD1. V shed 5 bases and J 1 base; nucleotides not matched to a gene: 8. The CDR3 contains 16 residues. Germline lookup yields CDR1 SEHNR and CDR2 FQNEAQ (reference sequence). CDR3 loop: CASSGGTGAESYEQYF. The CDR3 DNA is TGTGCCAGCAGCGGAGGGACAGGGGCCGAATCCTACGAGCAGTACTTC.

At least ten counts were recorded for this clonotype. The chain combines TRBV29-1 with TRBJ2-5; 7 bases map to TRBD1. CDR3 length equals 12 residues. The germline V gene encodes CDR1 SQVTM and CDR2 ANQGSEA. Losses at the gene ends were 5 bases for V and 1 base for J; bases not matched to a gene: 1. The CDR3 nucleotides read TGCAGCGTTTCAGGGGGCCAAGAGACCCAGTACTTC. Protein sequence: CSVSGGQETQYF.

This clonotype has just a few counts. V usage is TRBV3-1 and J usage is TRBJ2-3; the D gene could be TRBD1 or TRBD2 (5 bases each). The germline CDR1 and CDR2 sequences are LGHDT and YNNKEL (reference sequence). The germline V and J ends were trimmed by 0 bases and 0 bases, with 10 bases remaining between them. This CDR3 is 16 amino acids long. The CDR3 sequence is CASSQDVRGSTDTQYF. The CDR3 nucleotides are TGTGCCAGCAGCCAAGACGTGAGGGGTAGCACAGATACGCAGTATTTT.

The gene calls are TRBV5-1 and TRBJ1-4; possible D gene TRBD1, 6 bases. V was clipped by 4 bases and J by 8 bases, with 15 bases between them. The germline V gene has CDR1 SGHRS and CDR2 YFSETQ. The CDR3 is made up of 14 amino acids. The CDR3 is CASSISGQYEKLFF. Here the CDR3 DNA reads TGCGCCAGCAGCATTTCGGGACAATACGAAAAACTGTTTTTT.

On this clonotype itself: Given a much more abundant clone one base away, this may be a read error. CDR3 amino acids: CASTGDSYEQFF. The CDR3 coding sequence is TGTGCCAGCACAGGTGACTCCTACGAGCAGTTCTTC. The genes are TRBV7-9 and TRBJ2-1; D gene uncertain. Trimming pared 7 bases from V and 10 bases from J, leaving 14 bases between. CDR3 size: 12 residues. CDR1 and CDR2 from the germline V gene are SEHNR and FQNEAQ (reference sequence).

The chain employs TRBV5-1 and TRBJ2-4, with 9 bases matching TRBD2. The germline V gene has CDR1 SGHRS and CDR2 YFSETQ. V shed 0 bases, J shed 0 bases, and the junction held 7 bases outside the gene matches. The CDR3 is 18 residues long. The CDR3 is CASSLALSGGLAKNIQYF. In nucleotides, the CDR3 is TGCGCCAGCAGCTTGGCCCTAAGCGGGGGGTTAGCCAAAAACATTCAGTACTTC.

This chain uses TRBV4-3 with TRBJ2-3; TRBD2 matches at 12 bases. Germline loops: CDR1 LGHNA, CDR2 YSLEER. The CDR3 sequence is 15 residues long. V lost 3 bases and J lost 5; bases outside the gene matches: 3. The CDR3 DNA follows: TGCGCCAGCAGCCATACTAGCGGGGGGTTAGATACGCAGTATTTT. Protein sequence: CASSHTSGGLDTQYF.

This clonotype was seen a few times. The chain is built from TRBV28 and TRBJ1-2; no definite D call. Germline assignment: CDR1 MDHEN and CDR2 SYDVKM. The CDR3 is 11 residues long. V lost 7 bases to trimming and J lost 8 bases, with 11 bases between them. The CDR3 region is CASNSERGYTF. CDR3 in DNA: TGTGCCAGCAACAGCGAGCGGGGCTACACCTTC.

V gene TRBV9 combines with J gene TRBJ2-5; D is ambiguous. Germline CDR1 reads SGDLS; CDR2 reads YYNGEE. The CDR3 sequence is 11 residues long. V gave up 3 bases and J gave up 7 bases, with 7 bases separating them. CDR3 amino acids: CASSGRSTQYF. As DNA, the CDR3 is TGTGCCAGCAGCGGACGGTCGACCCAGTACTTC.

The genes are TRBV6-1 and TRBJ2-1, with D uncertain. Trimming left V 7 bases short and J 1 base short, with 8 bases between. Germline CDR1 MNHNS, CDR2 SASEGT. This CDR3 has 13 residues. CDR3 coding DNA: TGTGCCAGCACCGGCTATTCCTACAATGAGCAGTTCTTC. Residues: CASTGYSYNEQFF.